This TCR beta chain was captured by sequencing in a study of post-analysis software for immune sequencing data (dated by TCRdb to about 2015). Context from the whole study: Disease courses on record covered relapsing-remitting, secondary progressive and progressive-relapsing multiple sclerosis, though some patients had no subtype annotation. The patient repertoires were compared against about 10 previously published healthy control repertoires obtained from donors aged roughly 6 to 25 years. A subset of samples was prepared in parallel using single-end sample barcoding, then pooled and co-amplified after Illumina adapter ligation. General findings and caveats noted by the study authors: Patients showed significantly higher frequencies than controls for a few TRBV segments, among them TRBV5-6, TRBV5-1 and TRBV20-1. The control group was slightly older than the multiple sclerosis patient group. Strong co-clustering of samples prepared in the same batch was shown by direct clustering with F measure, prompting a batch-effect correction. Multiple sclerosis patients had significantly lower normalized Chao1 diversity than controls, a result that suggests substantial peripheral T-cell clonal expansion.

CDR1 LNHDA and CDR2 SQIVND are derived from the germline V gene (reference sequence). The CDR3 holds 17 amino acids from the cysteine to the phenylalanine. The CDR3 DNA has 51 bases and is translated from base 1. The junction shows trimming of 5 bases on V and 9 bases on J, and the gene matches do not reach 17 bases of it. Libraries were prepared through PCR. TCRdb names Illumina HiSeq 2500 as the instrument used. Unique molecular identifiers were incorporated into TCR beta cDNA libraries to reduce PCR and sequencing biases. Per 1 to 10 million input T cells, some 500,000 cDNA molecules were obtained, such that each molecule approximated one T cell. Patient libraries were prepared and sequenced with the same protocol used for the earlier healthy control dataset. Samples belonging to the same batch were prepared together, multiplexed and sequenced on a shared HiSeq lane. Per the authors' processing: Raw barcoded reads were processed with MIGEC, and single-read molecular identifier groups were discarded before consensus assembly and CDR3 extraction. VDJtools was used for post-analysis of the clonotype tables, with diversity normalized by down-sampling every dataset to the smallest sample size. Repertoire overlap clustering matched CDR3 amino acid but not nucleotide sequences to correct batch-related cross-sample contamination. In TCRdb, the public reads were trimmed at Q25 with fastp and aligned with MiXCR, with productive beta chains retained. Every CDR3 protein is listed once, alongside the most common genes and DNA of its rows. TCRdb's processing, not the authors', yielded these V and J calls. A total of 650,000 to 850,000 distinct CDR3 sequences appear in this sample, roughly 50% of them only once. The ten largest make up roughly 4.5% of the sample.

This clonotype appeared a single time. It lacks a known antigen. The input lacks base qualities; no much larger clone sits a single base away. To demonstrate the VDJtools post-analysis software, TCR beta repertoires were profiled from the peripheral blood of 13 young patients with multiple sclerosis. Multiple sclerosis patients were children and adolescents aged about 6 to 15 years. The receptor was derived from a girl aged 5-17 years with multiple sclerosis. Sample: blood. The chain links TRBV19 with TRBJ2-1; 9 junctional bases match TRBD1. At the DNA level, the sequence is TGTGCCAGTAGTCTTTCCGGATGGGACAGGGTGTACGGTGAGCAGTTCTTC. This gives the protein CASSLSGWDRVYGEQFF.